This TCR beta chain was found in a study of blood T cells in healthy people across ages. Next came a second PCR, run for about 7 to 11 cycles, which used a sample-barcoded 5' primer along with a J-beta primer mix. One entry per CDR3 protein results from TCRdb running MiXCR on the 5' RACE reads. This sample has hundreds of thousands of distinct CDR3 sequences, with around 49% found just once. CDR1 LGHDT and CDR2 YNNKEL come from the germline V gene (reference sequence). This CDR3 is 14 amino acids long. V lost 6 bases to trimming and J lost 5 bases; unmatched junction nucleotides: 7. V usage is TRBV3-1 and J usage is TRBJ2-1; the match to TRBD1 covers 7 bases. Material: blood. This TCR was recovered from a woman aged 60-75 years in good health. DNA for the CDR3: TGTGCCAGCAGTCCCCAGGGGGTTGACAATGAGCAGTTCTTC. Amino acid sequence: CASSPQGVDNEQFF.